This T cell receptor (beta chain) stems from a study of cytomegalovirus exposure and HLA in healthy donors. Points from the study as a whole: Altogether, 150 or so TCR beta chains were recorded as cytomegalovirus-associated.

Comment on this clone: The target antigen is unknown.

The germline gives CDR1 SEHNR, CDR2 FQNEAQ (reference sequence). The CDR3 has 15 amino acids. Trimming at V came to 1 base and at J to 6 bases, leaving 2 bases not matched to a gene. It was with 60 Vbeta and 13 Jbeta primers that the PCR ran. Libraries were prepared by immunoSEQ multiplex PCR; TCRdb keeps only in-frame clonotypes and omits some of them. This sample has about 140,000 clones, with approximately 80% found just once. The chain carries TRBV7-9 and TRBJ2-2; 10 nucleotides align to TRBD1. The sample was PBMCs. The receptor comes from a male donor in good health and CMV-seronegative. The CDR3: CASSLGDRGAGELFF. In DNA, the CDR3 is TGTGCCAGCAGCTTAGGGGACAGGGGAGCCGGGGAGCTGTTTTTT.